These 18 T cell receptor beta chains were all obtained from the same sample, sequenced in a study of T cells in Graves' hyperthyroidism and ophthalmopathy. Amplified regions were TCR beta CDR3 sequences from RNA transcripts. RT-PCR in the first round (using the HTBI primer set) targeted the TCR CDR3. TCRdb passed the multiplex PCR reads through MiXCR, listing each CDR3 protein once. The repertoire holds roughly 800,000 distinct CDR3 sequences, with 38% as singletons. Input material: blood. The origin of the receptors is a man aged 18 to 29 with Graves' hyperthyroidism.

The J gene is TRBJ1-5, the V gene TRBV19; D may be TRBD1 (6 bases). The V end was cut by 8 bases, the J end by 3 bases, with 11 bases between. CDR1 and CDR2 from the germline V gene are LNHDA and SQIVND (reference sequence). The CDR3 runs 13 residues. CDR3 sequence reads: CASCQGYNQPQHF. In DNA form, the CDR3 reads TGTGCCAGTTGTCAGGGGTACAATCAGCCCCAGCATTTT.

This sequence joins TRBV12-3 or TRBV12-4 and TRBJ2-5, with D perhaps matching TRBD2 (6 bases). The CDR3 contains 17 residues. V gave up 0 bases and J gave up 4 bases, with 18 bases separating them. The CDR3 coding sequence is TGTGCCAGCAGTTTAGCGCGGGACGGGAGCGAAGGAGAGACCCAGTACTTC. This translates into CASSLARDGSEGETQYF.

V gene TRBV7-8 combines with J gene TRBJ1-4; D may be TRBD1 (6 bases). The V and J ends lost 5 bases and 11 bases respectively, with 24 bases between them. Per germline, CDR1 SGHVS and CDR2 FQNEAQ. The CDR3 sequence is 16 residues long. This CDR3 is CASSPSTGAGPGKLFF. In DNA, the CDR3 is TGTGCCAGCAGCCCATCAACGGGGGCAGGGCCGGGGAAACTGTTTTTT.

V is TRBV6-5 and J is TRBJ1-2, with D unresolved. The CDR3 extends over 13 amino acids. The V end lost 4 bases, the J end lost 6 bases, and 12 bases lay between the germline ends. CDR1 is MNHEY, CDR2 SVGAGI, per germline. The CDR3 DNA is TGTGCCAGCAGTTCCTTGGAGTTGAATGGCTACACCTTC. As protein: CASSSLELNGYTF.

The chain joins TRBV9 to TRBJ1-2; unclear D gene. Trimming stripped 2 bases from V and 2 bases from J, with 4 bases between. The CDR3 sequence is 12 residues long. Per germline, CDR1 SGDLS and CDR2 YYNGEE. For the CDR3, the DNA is TGTGCCAGCAGCGTTAACAACTATGGCTACACCTTC. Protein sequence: CASSVNNYGYTF.

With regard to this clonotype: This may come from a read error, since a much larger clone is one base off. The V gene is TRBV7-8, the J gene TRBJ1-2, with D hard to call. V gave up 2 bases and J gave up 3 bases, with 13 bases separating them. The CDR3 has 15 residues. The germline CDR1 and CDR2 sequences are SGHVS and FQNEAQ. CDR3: CASSLYDGADYGYTF. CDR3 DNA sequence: TGTGCCAGCAGCTTATACGACGGTGCTGACTATGGCTACACCTTC.

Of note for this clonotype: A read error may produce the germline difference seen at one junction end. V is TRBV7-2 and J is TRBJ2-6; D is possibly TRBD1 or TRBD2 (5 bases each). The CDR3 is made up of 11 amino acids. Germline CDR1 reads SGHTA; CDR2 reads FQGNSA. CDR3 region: CASSLDRTEAF. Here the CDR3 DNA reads TGTGCCAGCAGCTTAGACAGGACTGAAGCTTTC.

CDR3 sequence: CASSLVAADTGELFF. The DNA of the CDR3 is TGCGCCAGCAGCTTGGTAGCGGCCGACACCGGGGAGCTGTTTTTT. The chain joins TRBV5-1 to TRBJ2-2; D possibly corresponds to TRBD2 (6 bases). The length of the CDR3 is 15 residues. Deletions cut 0 bases from V and 3 bases from J, with 9 bases between. Germline CDR1 is SGHRS and CDR2 is YFSETQ. The variable domain in full, completed from reference TRBV5-1 and TRBJ2-2, reads KAGVTQTPRYLIKTRGQQVTLSCSPISGHRSVSWYQQTPGQGLQFLFEYFSETQRNKGNFPGRFSGRQFSNSRSEMNVSTLELGDSALYLCASSLVAADTGELFFGEGSRLTVL.

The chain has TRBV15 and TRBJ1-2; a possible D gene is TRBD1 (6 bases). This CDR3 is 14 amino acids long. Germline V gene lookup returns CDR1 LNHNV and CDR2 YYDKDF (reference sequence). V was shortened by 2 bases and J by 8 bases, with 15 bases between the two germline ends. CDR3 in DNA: TGTGCCACCAGCAGACCTGGACAGATCGGGGGCTACACCTTC. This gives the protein CATSRPGQIGGYTF.

In DNA form, the CDR3 reads TGTGCCACCAGCCGGACAGCTACGAACACTGAAGCTTTCTTT. Its translation is CATSRTATNTEAFF. The chain employs TRBV15 and TRBJ1-1; D may be TRBD1 (6 bases). The CDR3 contains 14 residues. CDR1 and CDR2 (germline): LNHNV, YYDKDF (reference sequence). Trimming removed 5 bases from V and 1 base from J, with 11 bases in between.

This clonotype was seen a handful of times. This CDR3 reads CASNGGQGRQPQHF. CDR3 nucleotide sequence: TGTGCCAGTAATGGGGGACAGGGCCGGCAGCCCCAGCATTTT. V is TRBV19 and J is TRBJ1-5, with 9 bases aligning to TRBD1. CDR1 and CDR2 from the germline V gene are LNHDA and SQIVND (reference sequence). This CDR3 is 14 amino acids long. The trim removed 7 bases at V and 7 bases at J, leaving 8 bases unmatched.

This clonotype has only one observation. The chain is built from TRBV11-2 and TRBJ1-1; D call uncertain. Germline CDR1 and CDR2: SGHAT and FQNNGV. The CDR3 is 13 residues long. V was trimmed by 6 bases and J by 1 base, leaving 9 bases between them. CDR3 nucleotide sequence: TGTGCCAGCAGTTGGCAGAGGAACACTGAAGCTTTCTTT. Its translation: CASSWQRNTEAFF.

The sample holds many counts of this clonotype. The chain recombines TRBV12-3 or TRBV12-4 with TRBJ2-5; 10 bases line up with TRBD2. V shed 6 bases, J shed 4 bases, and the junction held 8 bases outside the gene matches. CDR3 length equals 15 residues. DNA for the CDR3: TGTGCCAGCAGACGCAGCGGGGGGGCCACAGAGACCCAGTACTTC. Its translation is CASRRSGGATETQYF.

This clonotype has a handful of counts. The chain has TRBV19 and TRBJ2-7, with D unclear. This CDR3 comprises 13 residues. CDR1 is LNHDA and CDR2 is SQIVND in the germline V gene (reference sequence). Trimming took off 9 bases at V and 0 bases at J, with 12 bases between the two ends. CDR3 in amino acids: CASTRHPSYEQYF. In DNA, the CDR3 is TGTGCCAGCACAAGACACCCCTCCTACGAGCAGTACTTC. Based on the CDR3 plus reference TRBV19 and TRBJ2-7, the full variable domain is DGGITQSPKYLFRKEGQNVTLSCEQNLNHDAMYWYRQDPGQGLRLIYYSQIVNDFQKGDIAEGYSVSREKKESFPLTVTSAQKNPTAFYLCASTRHPSYEQYFGPGTRLTVT.

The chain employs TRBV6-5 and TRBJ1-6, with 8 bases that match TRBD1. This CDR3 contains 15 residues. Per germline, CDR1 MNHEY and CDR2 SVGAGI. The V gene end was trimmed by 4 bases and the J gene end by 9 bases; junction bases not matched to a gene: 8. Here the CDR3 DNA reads TGTGCCAGCAGTTTCGGGCAGGGGGCAGGTTCACCCCTCCACTTT. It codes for CASSFGQGAGSPLHF.

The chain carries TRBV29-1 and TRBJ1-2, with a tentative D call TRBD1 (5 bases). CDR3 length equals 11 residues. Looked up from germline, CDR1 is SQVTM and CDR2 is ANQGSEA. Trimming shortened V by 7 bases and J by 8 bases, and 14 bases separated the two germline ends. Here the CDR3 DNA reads TGCAGCGCTGCCCCCCGGGACGGCTACACCTTC. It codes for CSAAPRDGYTF.

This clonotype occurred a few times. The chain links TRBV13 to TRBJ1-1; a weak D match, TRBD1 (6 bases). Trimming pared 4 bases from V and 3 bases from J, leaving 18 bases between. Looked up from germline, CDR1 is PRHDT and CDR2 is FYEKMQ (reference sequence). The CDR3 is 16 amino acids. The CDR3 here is CASSSHNREWYTEAFF. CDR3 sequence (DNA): TGTGCCAGCAGCTCCCACAACAGGGAATGGTACACTGAAGCTTTCTTT.

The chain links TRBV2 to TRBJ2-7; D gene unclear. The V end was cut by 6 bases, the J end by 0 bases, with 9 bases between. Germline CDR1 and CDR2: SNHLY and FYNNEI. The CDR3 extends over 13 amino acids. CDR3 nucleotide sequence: TGTGCCAGCAGCTGCGGCACCTCCTACGAGCAGTACTTC. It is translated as CASSCGTSYEQYF.